These 16 T cell receptor beta chains were sequenced from one sample in a study of high-grade serous ovarian cancer treatment subgroups. TCRdb keeps only in-frame clones here, not all; method: immunoSEQ multiplex PCR. Among thousands of clones listed, around 85% were seen once. Tumor samples were taken before definitive surgery or chemotherapy. Sequenced sample: tumor tissue. Receptor source: a human donor with high-grade serous ovarian cancer.

This clone turned up a few times. This chain connects TRBV2 to TRBJ2-3; TRBD2 might be the D (6 bases). Germline V gene lookup returns CDR1 SNHLY and CDR2 FYNNEI. The ends were cut back, 7 bases at V and 2 bases at J, with 16 bases in the middle. The CDR3 has 15 amino acids. This chain's CDR3 is CASTPAGTPTDTQYF. CDR3 sequence (DNA): TGTGCCAGCACCCCGGCCGGGACTCCCACAGATACGCAGTATTTT.

V is TRBV19 and J is TRBJ1-5; 9 nucleotides align to TRBD1. The CDR3 runs to 15 residues. Germline CDR1 and CDR2: LNHDA and SQIVND (reference sequence). J lost 4 bases, V lost 6 bases, and 7 bases had no gene match. DNA for the CDR3: TGTGCCAGTAGCCCTGGACAGGGGACGAATCAGCCCCAGCATTTT. This encodes CASSPGQGTNQPQHF.

This clone was seen more than once but under ten times. The gene calls are TRBV4-1 and TRBJ2-5; 7 nucleotides align to TRBD2. CDR1 is MGHRA, CDR2 YSYEKL, per germline. The CDR3 is 14 residues long. The V and J ends lost 5 bases and 1 base, in that order; junction bases with no gene match: 4. CDR3 region: CASSETSSQETQYF. The CDR3 DNA reads TGCGCCAGCAGCGAGACTAGCAGCCAAGAGACCCAGTACTTC.

This clone was recorded only once. The chain couples TRBV7-8 to TRBJ1-2; perhaps TRBD1 as D (6 bases). V was trimmed by 4 bases and J by 2 bases, leaving 14 bases between them. The CDR3 runs to 15 residues. Germline V lookup: CDR1 SGHVS, CDR2 FQNEAQ. CDR3 region: CASSSSQGSNYGYTF. The CDR3, as DNA: TGTGCCAGCAGCTCCTCACAGGGCTCCAACTATGGCTACACCTTC. Full variable domain (outside the CDR3, taken from reference TRBV7-8 and TRBJ1-2): GAGVSQSPRYKVAKRGQDVALRCDPISGHVSLFWYQQALGQGPEFLTYFQNEAQLDKSGLPSDRFFAERPEGSVSTLKIQRTQQEDSAVYLCASSSSQGSNYGYTFGSGTRLTVV.

The V call is TRBV19, the J call TRBJ2-7; a weak D match, TRBD1 (6 bases). This CDR3 comprises 14 residues. The V gene's germline CDR1 is LNHDA and CDR2 SQIVND (reference sequence). The V end lost 6 bases, the J end lost 2 bases, and 14 bases lay between the germline ends. The CDR3 sequence: CASRQSQGTYEQYF. The CDR3 DNA follows: TGTGCCAGTAGGCAATCCCAGGGGACCTACGAGCAGTACTTC.

The chain links TRBV5-1 to TRBJ2-1; 11 nucleotides align to TRBD2. J was trimmed by 15 bases and V by 4 bases; bases with no gene match: 15. The CDR3 has 15 residues. Looked up from germline, CDR1 is SGHRS and CDR2 is YFSETQ. The CDR3 here is CASSPVAGGPDYRFF. The CDR3, as DNA: TGCGCCAGCAGCCCCGTAGCGGGGGGGCCTGATTATCGGTTCTTC.

This rearrangement joins TRBV5-4 to TRBJ2-7; 8 bases align to TRBD2. This CDR3 spans 16 amino acids. Germline CDR1 SGHNT, CDR2 YYREEE (reference sequence). V lost 4 bases and J lost 0; bases outside the gene matches: 9. The CDR3 region is CASSPPRGGSSYEQYF. The CDR3 DNA is TGTGCCAGCAGCCCGCCCCGGGGGGGGAGCTCCTACGAGCAGTACTTC. Drawing the rest from reference TRBV5-4 and TRBJ2-7, the complete variable domain is ETGVTQSPTHLIKTRGQQVTLRCSSQSGHNTVSWYQQALGQGPQFIFQYYREEENGRGNFPPRFSGLQFPNYSSELNVNALELDDSALYLCASSPPRGGSSYEQYFGPGTRLTVT.

This sequence joins TRBV6-5 and TRBJ2-3; D might be TRBD2 (6 bases). V lost 10 bases and J lost 4, with 21 bases in between. The CDR3 is 15 residues long. Germline lookup yields CDR1 MNHEY and CDR2 SVGAGI. CDR3 coding DNA: TGTGCCACCCAGTGGAAGACGGGGAGGTCAGATACGCAGTATTTT. Its protein is CATQWKTGRSDTQYF.

CDR3: CASSQGRSGPRTEAFF. For the CDR3, the DNA is TGCGCCAGCAGCCAAGGTCGGTCAGGGCCCAGGACTGAAGCTTTCTTT. The chain has TRBV4-3 and TRBJ1-1, with D possibly matching TRBD1 (5 bases). From germline, CDR1 is LGHNA and CDR2 YSLEER. The CDR3 spans 16 residues. Trimming took 1 base from V and 5 from J, leaving 17 bases between them.

This chain connects TRBV18 to TRBJ1-3; 8 bases map to TRBD1. The CDR3 is made up of 16 amino acids. The germline gives CDR1 KGHSH, CDR2 LQKENI. Losses at the gene ends were 3 bases for V and 2 bases for J; bases not matched to a gene: 6. CDR3: CASSPQTGVTGNTIYF. Written as DNA, the CDR3 is TGTGCCAGCTCACCCCAGACAGGGGTGACTGGAAACACCATATATTTT.

The genes are TRBV2 and TRBJ2-5, with D tentatively TRBD2 (5 bases). The CDR3 runs 13 residues. V lost 3 bases and J lost 5, with 10 bases in between. Germline V gives CDR1 SNHLY, CDR2 FYNNEI. DNA for the CDR3: TGTGCCAGCAGTGAGAGGGTGGGGGAGACCCAGTACTTC. This gives the protein CASSERVGETQYF.

The CDR3 here is CASGGLSYNEQFF. CDR3 nucleotide sequence: TGTGCCAGCGGGGGCCTCTCCTACAATGAGCAGTTCTTC. This chain connects TRBV28 to TRBJ2-1, with D possibly matching TRBD1 (6 bases). Deletions cut 8 bases from V and 0 bases from J, with 8 bases between. Looked up from germline, CDR1 is MDHEN and CDR2 is SYDVKM. The CDR3 spans 13 residues.

This rearrangement joins TRBV9 to TRBJ1-4, with D tentatively TRBD1 (6 bases). This CDR3 spans 17 amino acids. V lost 3 bases and J lost 5, with 20 bases in between. Germline CDR1 is SGDLS and CDR2 is YYNGEE. CDR3 amino acids: CASSEGVRTALNEKLFF. In DNA, the CDR3 is TGTGCCAGCAGCGAGGGGGTTAGGACAGCTTTAAATGAAAAACTGTTTTTT.

The genes are TRBV18 and TRBJ1-2; no firm D call. In germline, CDR1 is KGHSH, CDR2 LQKENI. Trimming pared 2 bases from V and 6 bases from J, leaving 13 bases between. The CDR3 has 14 amino acids. CDR3 bases: TGTGCCAGCTCACCAGAGGTTTTGGCGGATGGCTACACCTTC. This codes for CASSPEVLADGYTF. The full variable domain, rest sourced from reference TRBV18 and TRBJ1-2, is NAGVMQNPRHLVRRRGQEARLRCSPMKGHSHVYWYRQLPEEGLKFMVYLQKENIIDESGMPKERFSAEFPKEGPSILRIQQVVRGDSAAYFCASSPEVLADGYTFGSGTRLTVV.

The rearrangement joins TRBV6-1 to TRBJ1-1; D unresolved. Per germline, CDR1 MNHNS and CDR2 SASEGT. V was shortened by 2 bases and J by 4 bases, with 11 bases between the two germline ends. This CDR3 spans 14 amino acids. The CDR3 coding sequence is TGTGCCAGCAGTGAACAAGCAGGAATCACTGAAGCTTTCTTT. This codes for CASSEQAGITEAFF.

The chain combines TRBV28 with TRBJ2-7, with 7 bases matching TRBD1. The V segment lost 3 bases and the J segment 4 bases; nucleotides outside the gene matches: 6. The CDR3 has 14 amino acids. Germline assignment: CDR1 MDHEN and CDR2 SYDVKM. CDR3 sequence reads: CASSLGTVLYEQYF. Here the CDR3 DNA reads TGTGCCAGCAGTTTGGGGACAGTTTTATACGAGCAGTACTTC.